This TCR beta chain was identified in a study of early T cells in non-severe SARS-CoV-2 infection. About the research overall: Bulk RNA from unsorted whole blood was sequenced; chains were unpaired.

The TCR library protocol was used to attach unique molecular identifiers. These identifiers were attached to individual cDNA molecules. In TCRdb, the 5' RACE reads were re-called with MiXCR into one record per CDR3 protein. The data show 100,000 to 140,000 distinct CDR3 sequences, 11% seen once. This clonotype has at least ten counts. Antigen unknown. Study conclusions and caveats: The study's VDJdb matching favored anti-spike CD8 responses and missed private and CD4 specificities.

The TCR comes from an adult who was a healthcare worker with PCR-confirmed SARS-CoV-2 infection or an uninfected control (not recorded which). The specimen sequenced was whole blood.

The CDR3 spells CASSLGWGPKNIQYF. DNA for the CDR3: TGTGCCAGCAGCTTAGGTTGGGGACCCAAAAACATTCAGTACTTC. The rearrangement joins TRBV7-6 to TRBJ2-4; D could derive from TRBD1 or TRBD2 (5 bases each). Germline values: CDR1 SGHVS, CDR2 FNYEAQ. The CDR3 totals 15 residues. V was pared by 1 base and J by 2 bases, with 9 bases between.